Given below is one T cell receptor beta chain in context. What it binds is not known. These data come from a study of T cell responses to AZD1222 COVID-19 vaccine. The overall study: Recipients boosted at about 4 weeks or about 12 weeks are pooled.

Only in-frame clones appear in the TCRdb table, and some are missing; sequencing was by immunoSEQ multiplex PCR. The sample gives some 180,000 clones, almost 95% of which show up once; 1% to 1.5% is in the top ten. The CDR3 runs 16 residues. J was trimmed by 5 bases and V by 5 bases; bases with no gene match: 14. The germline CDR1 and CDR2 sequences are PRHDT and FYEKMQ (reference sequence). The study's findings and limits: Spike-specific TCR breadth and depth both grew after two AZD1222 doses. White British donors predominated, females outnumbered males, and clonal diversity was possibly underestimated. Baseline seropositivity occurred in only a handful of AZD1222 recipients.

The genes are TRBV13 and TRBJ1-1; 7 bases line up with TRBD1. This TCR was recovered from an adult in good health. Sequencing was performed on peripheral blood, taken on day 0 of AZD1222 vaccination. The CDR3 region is CASSRPGQRFSTEAFF. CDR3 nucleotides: TGTGCCAGCAGCCGACCGGGACAGAGGTTTAGTACTGAAGCTTTCTTT. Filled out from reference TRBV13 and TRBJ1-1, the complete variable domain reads AAGVIQSPRHLIKEKRETATLKCYPIPRHDTVYWYQQGPGQDPQFLISFYEKMQSDKGSIPDRFSAQQFSDYHSELNMSSLELGDSALYFCASSRPGQRFSTEAFFGQGTRLTVV.